This TCR beta chain was retrieved from a study of cytomegalovirus exposure and HLA in healthy donors. Across the whole study: The Caucasian-associated ancestry cluster held roughly 81% of some 420 genotyped donors.

Primers: 60 Vbeta forward and 13 Jbeta reverse. Clones were read by immunoSEQ multiplex PCR, and TCRdb kept only the in-frame ones, dropping some. Here the sample spans 85,000 to 100,000 clones, about 78% being singletons. Looked up from germline, CDR1 is MNHNS and CDR2 is SASEGT. The CDR3 is made up of 14 amino acids. J was trimmed by 3 bases and V by 1 base; bases with no gene match: 2. This TCR derives from a woman between 40 and 50 years old in good health and CMV-seropositive. The chain carries TRBV6-1 and TRBJ2-7, with 8 bases aligning to TRBD1. The sequenced sample was PBMCs. CDR3 sequence (DNA): TGTGCCAGCAGTGAAGGGACAGGGATCTACGAGCAGTACTTC. Translating gives CASSEGTGIYEQYF.